The 3 T cell receptor beta chains in this list originate from one sample, sequenced in a study of T-cell reconstitution after alpha-beta-depleted transplantation in children. This sample's TCRbeta library carried unique molecular identifier barcodes. TCRdb fed the PCR reads into MiXCR, producing one record per CDR3 protein. The sample has 700,000 to 950,000 distinct CDR3 sequences; about 15% are singletons. This specimen consisted of PBMCs, mostly from graft donor cells, obtained 360 days after TCRalphabeta/CD19-depleted stem cell transplant. These receptors were collected from a male patient between 10 and 17 years old who had a stem cell transplant for acute lymphoblastic leukemia, so the T cells may come from the graft donor.

This clonotype was seen a handful of times. This rearrangement joins TRBV21-1 to TRBJ2-2; the table's D call TRBD2 went unverified against the DNA. TRBV21-1 is classified as a pseudogene. The CDR3 sequence is 17 residues long. The CDR3 region has the DNA TGTGCCAGCAGCCTGAGAACTAGCGGGATCCTGAGGGGGGAGCTGTTTTTT. Its protein is CASSLRTSGILRGELFF.

This clonotype was recorded a few times. This chain uses TRBV20-1 with TRBJ2-1; TRBD2 matches 10 bases. The CDR3 has 15 amino acids. The trim removed 7 bases at V and 0 bases at J, leaving 6 bases unmatched. Per the germline V gene, CDR1 is DFQATT and CDR2 is SNEGSKA (reference sequence). The CDR3 DNA reads TGCAGTGTTCAAGCGGGAGGGTTCTCCTACAATGAGCAGTTCTTC. Protein product: CSVQAGGFSYNEQFF.

The V and J genes are TRBV12-3 or TRBV12-4 and TRBJ1-6, with D perhaps matching TRBD1 (5 bases). V was trimmed by 2 bases and J by 4 bases, leaving 9 bases between them. The CDR3 extends over 15 amino acids. This chain's CDR3 is CASSLRGRYNSPLHF. In DNA, the CDR3 is TGTGCCAGCAGTTTAAGGGGAAGGTATAATTCACCCCTCCACTTT.